This is a list of T cell receptor beta chains from one sample in a study of blood T cell repertoires in COVID-19. The table came from immunoSEQ multiplex PCR; TCRdb's copy has only in-frame clones and leaves some out. The table records 95,000 to 130,000 clones, around four fifths of them present only once. The specimen sequenced was peripheral blood. The receptors were gathered from a man aged 30-40 years with acute or convalescent COVID-19. The CDR3 runs from the conserved cysteine through the conserved F or W. Fields, in order: J gene, clone size, V gene, D gene, CDR3 protein, CDR3 DNA. The D gene is left open where the match is weak. Size is omitted from some rows. Given values are once, few, many or a class for expanded clones.

J gene: TRBJ2-7; clone size: .; V gene: TRBV11-2; D gene: .; CDR3 protein: CASSSGPLGNEQYF; CDR3 DNA: TGTGCCAGCAGCTCAGGACCTCTCGGGAACGAGCAGTACTTC
J gene: TRBJ2-5; clone size: .; V gene: TRBV29-1; D gene: .; CDR3 protein: CSVEDLGTEETQYF; CDR3 DNA: TGCAGCGTTGAAGATTTAGGTACAGAAGAGACCCAGTACTTC
J gene: TRBJ1-2; clone size: .; V gene: TRBV6-2/TRBV6-3; D gene: .; CDR3 protein: CASSTRTAGNYGYTF; CDR3 DNA: TGTGCCAGCAGTACAAGGACAGCGGGAAATTATGGCTACACCTTC
J gene: TRBJ2-1; clone size: once; V gene: TRBV9; D gene: TRBD1; CDR3 protein: CASSLRAGQGENEQFF; CDR3 DNA: TGTGCCAGCAGCCTCCGGGCGGGACAGGGCGAAAATGAGCAGTTCTTC
J gene: TRBJ2-1; clone size: .; V gene: TRBV29-1; D gene: TRBD1; CDR3 protein: CSVDTGGYYNEQFF; CDR3 DNA: TGCAGCGTTGACACAGGGGGTTACTACAATGAGCAGTTCTTC
J gene: TRBJ2-2; clone size: .; V gene: TRBV7-3; D gene: TRBD1; CDR3 protein: CASSLDRGSGELFF; CDR3 DNA: TGTGCCAGCAGCTTAGACAGGGGTTCGGGGGAGCTGTTTTTT
J gene: TRBJ1-1; clone size: .; V gene: TRBV6-2/TRBV6-3; D gene: TRBD1; CDR3 protein: CASSYSQGTEAFF; CDR3 DNA: TGTGCCAGCAGTTACTCACAGGGGACTGAAGCTTTCTTT
J gene: TRBJ1-6; clone size: once; V gene: TRBV30; D gene: TRBD1; CDR3 protein: CAWRATGQYNSPLHF; CDR3 DNA: TGTGCCTGGAGGGCCACGGGACAGTATAATTCACCCCTCCACTTT
J gene: TRBJ2-3; clone size: .; V gene: TRBV9; D gene: .; CDR3 protein: CASSGMPGLHTDTQYF; CDR3 DNA: TGTGCCAGCAGCGGAATGCCGGGACTCCACACAGATACGCAGTATTTT
J gene: TRBJ2-1; clone size: .; V gene: TRBV2; D gene: TRBD2; CDR3 protein: CASSTGLFLNEQFF; CDR3 DNA: TGTGCCAGCAGTACGGGACTATTCCTCAATGAGCAGTTCTTC
J gene: TRBJ1-1; clone size: .; V gene: TRBV3-1/TRBV3-2; D gene: .; CDR3 protein: CASSELYVNTEAFF; CDR3 DNA: TGTGCCAGCAGCGAGTTGTATGTGAACACTGAAGCTTTCTTT
J gene: TRBJ1-2; clone size: .; V gene: TRBV18; D gene: TRBD1; CDR3 protein: CASSPGRQGGYGYTF; CDR3 DNA: TGTGCCAGCTCACCGGGAAGACAGGGGGGTTATGGCTACACCTTC
J gene: TRBJ2-4; clone size: .; V gene: TRBV28; D gene: .; CDR3 protein: CASSVQGGRAKNIQYF; CDR3 DNA: TGTGCCAGCAGTGTACAGGGGGGGAGAGCCAAAAACATTCAGTACTTC
J gene: TRBJ1-1; clone size: .; V gene: TRBV9; D gene: .; CDR3 protein: CASSVALGGNTEAFF; CDR3 DNA: TGTGCCAGCAGCGTAGCTCTCGGAGGGAACACTGAAGCTTTCTTT
J gene: TRBJ2-3; clone size: many; V gene: TRBV11-2; D gene: TRBD1; CDR3 protein: CASSLVTGSTDTQYF; CDR3 DNA: TGTGCCAGCAGCTTAGTGACAGGGAGCACAGATACGCAGTATTTT
J gene: TRBJ2-2; clone size: .; V gene: TRBV18; D gene: TRBD1; CDR3 protein: CASSLGTGSATGELFF; CDR3 DNA: TGTGCCAGCTCACTAGGGACAGGGTCGGCCACCGGGGAGCTGTTTTTT
J gene: TRBJ2-6; clone size: .; V gene: TRBV2; D gene: .; CDR3 protein: CASSVGEGSGANVLTF; CDR3 DNA: TGTGCCAGCAGTGTAGGGGAAGGCTCTGGGGCCAACGTCCTGACTTTC
J gene: TRBJ1-1; clone size: .; V gene: TRBV9; D gene: TRBD1; CDR3 protein: CASSGQGHTEAFF; CDR3 DNA: TGTGCCAGCAGTGGACAGGGACACACTGAAGCTTTCTTT
J gene: TRBJ1-1; clone size: .; V gene: TRBV5-1; D gene: .; CDR3 protein: CASSLGWTAPNTEAFF; CDR3 DNA: TGCGCCAGCAGCTTGGGATGGACTGCTCCAAACACTGAAGCTTTCTTT
J gene: TRBJ2-1; clone size: .; V gene: TRBV11-2; D gene: TRBD2; CDR3 protein: CASSPRLAEGNYEQFF; CDR3 DNA: TGTGCCAGCAGCCCGCGACTAGCGGAGGGAAACTATGAGCAGTTCTTC
J gene: TRBJ2-5; clone size: .; V gene: TRBV5-4; D gene: TRBD2; CDR3 protein: CASSPTSGGAGETQYF; CDR3 DNA: TGTGCCAGCAGCCCGACTAGCGGGGGGGCGGGAGAGACCCAGTACTTC
J gene: TRBJ2-5; clone size: .; V gene: TRBV7-9; D gene: TRBD2; CDR3 protein: CASNPSGSWQETQYF; CDR3 DNA: TGTGCCAGCAACCCTAGCGGGTCGTGGCAAGAGACCCAGTACTTC
J gene: TRBJ2-3; clone size: .; V gene: TRBV18; D gene: .; CDR3 protein: CASELKGSTDTQYF; CDR3 DNA: TGTGCCAGCGAACTTAAGGGGAGCACAGATACGCAGTATTTT
J gene: TRBJ1-4; clone size: .; V gene: TRBV7-2; D gene: .; CDR3 protein: CASSSGVQTNEKLFF; CDR3 DNA: TGTGCCAGCAGCTCCGGGGTTCAGACTAATGAAAAACTGTTTTTT
J gene: TRBJ1-3; clone size: .; V gene: TRBV5-1; D gene: .; CDR3 protein: CASSESSGNTIYF; CDR3 DNA: TGCGCCAGCAGCGAGAGCTCTGGAAACACCATATATTTT
J gene: TRBJ1-5; clone size: .; V gene: TRBV21-1; D gene: .; CDR3 protein: CASNAGTGGDQPQHF; CDR3 DNA: TGTGCCAGCAACGCGGGGACAGGGGGGGATCAGCCCCAGCATTTT
J gene: TRBJ1-2; clone size: .; V gene: TRBV7-3; D gene: TRBD1; CDR3 protein: CASSLTPGGHYTF; CDR3 DNA: TGTGCCAGCAGCTTAACGCCAGGGGGCCACTACACCTTC
J gene: TRBJ2-3; clone size: once; V gene: TRBV4-1; D gene: .; CDR3 protein: CASSQLAPTDTQYF; CDR3 DNA: TGCGCCAGCAGCCAACTGGCACCCACAGATACGCAGTATTTT
J gene: TRBJ1-2; clone size: .; V gene: TRBV11-2; D gene: .; CDR3 protein: CASSLAGGMGGYTF; CDR3 DNA: TGTGCCAGCAGCTTAGCCGGGGGGATGGGAGGCTACACCTTC
J gene: TRBJ1-2; clone size: .; V gene: TRBV5-1; D gene: TRBD1; CDR3 protein: CASSRNRGGYTF; CDR3 DNA: TGCGCCAGCAGCCGAAACAGGGGTGGCTACACCTTC
J gene: TRBJ2-5; clone size: few; V gene: TRBV2; D gene: .; CDR3 protein: CASSSWGGYKETQYF; CDR3 DNA: TGTGCCAGCAGCTCGTGGGGGGGCTATAAAGAGACCCAGTACTTC
J gene: TRBJ2-1; clone size: .; V gene: TRBV3-1/TRBV3-2; D gene: TRBD2; CDR3 protein: CASSRGLAGGYNEQFF; CDR3 DNA: TGTGCCAGCAGCCGGGGACTAGCGGGAGGGTACAATGAGCAGTTCTTC
J gene: TRBJ2-7; clone size: .; V gene: TRBV19; D gene: TRBD2; CDR3 protein: CASSIDPASGGIYEQYF; CDR3 DNA: TGTGCCAGTAGTATAGATCCCGCTAGCGGGGGGATCTACGAGCAGTACTTC
J gene: TRBJ1-3; clone size: .; V gene: TRBV7-9; D gene: .; CDR3 protein: CASSFPPGRAGGNTIYF; CDR3 DNA: TGTGCCAGCAGCTTCCCCCCAGGGAGGGCCGGTGGAAACACCATATATTTT
J gene: TRBJ1-5; clone size: .; V gene: TRBV6-1; D gene: TRBD1; CDR3 protein: CASSEQGARQPQHF; CDR3 DNA: TGTGCCAGCAGTGAACAGGGGGCGAGGCAGCCCCAGCATTTT
J gene: TRBJ1-4; clone size: .; V gene: TRBV4-2; D gene: .; CDR3 protein: CASSLGLRAPGEKLFF; CDR3 DNA: TGTGCCAGCAGCCTAGGACTCCGGGCACCGGGAGAAAAACTGTTTTTT